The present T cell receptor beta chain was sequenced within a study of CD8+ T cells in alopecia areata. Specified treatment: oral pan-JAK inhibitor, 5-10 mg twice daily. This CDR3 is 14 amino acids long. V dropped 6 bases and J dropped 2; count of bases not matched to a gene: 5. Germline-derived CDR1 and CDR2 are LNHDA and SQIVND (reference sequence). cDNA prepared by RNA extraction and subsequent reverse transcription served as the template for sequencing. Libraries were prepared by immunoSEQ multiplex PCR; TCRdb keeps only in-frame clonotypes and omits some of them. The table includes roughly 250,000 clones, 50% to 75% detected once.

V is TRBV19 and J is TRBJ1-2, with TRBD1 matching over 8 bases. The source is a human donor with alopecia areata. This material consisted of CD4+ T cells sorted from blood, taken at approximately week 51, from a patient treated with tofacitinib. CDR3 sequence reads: CASRMDRENYGYTF. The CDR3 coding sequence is TGTGCCAGTAGGATGGACAGGGAAAACTATGGCTACACCTTC.